Following are 6 T cell receptor beta chains from one sample sequenced in a study of identical twins listed by TCRdb under 2016. Libraries were constructed by 5' RACE. The sequencer listed for this sample is Illumina HiSeq 2000. TCRdb reanalyzed the raw reads on its own, using fastp at Q25 for trimming and MiXCR for clone calling, and kept in-frame beta chains. Rows with a matching CDR3 protein are joined into one entry that keeps the most common DNA and genes. The sample profile shows 200,000 to 250,000 distinct CDR3 sequences; roughly 7.5% of them were found once. The biggest ten clones account for about 2% of the sample. The data also belong to a second study, concerning yellow fever vaccine responses in identical twins.

Sequencing used memory (CD45RO+) T cells sorted from blood. The cell subset or site label for this specimen denotes: CD45RO+ enriched T cells. The receptors were sampled from a woman under 30 in good health.

This clonotype was found many times. This CDR3 reads CASSLPGGGEQYF. The CDR3 region has the DNA TGCGCCAGCAGCTTACCAGGGGGTGGCGAGCAGTACTTC. The rearrangement joins TRBV5-1 to TRBJ2-7; the match to TRBD1 covers 7 bases. Germline CDR1 is SGHRS and CDR2 is YFSETQ. This CDR3 is built from 13 residues. V lost 2 bases and J lost 6; bases outside the gene matches: 5.

The V gene is TRBV5-1, the J gene TRBJ2-2; the D is unclear. Trimming stripped 4 bases from V and 0 bases from J, with 7 bases between. This CDR3 is 14 amino acids long. Per the germline V gene, CDR1 is SGHRS and CDR2 is YFSETQ. For the CDR3, the DNA is TGCGCCAGCAGCCCAGGAGCGAACACCGGGGAGCTGTTTTTT. Residues: CASSPGANTGELFF.

There are a few counts of this clonotype. V is TRBV6-2 or TRBV6-3 and J is TRBJ2-5; the D is unclear. The ends were cut back, 4 bases at V and 5 bases at J, with 11 bases in the middle. The V gene's germline CDR1 is MNHEY and CDR2 SVGEGT. This CDR3 has 13 amino acids. The CDR3 DNA reads as TGTGCCAGCAGTTCGCCCACTAAGGAGACCCAGTACTTC. Amino acids: CASSSPTKETQYF.

The chain uses TRBV20-1 and TRBJ2-1, with 7 bases matching TRBD2. The CDR3 length is 18 residues. V was pared by 8 bases and J by 3 bases, with 22 bases of the junction left unmatched. Germline CDR1 reads DFQATT; CDR2 reads SNEGSKA (reference sequence). The CDR3 region is CSPAGPGEGFTLYNEQFF. For the CDR3, the DNA is TGCAGTCCCGCGGGCCCCGGGGAGGGTTTCACTCTCTACAATGAGCAGTTCTTC.

The chain recombines TRBV2 with TRBJ1-4; 8 nucleotides align to TRBD1. The CDR3 runs 15 residues. With V trimmed by 6 bases and J by 4 bases, 7 bases remained unmatched. CDR1 and CDR2 from the germline V gene are SNHLY and FYNNEI. CDR3 amino acids: CASRDRDRINEKLFF. Written as DNA, the CDR3 is TGTGCCAGCAGAGACCGGGACAGGATTAATGAAAAACTGTTTTTT.

The chain couples TRBV5-1 to TRBJ2-7, with 8 bases aligning to TRBD2. The CDR3 is made up of 16 amino acids. Germline loops: CDR1 SGHRS, CDR2 YFSETQ. J lost 1 base, V lost 0 bases, and 6 bases had no gene match. The CDR3: CASSLVSGGQSYEQYF. The CDR3 DNA reads TGCGCCAGCAGCTTGGTAAGCGGGGGACAATCCTACGAGCAGTACTTC.